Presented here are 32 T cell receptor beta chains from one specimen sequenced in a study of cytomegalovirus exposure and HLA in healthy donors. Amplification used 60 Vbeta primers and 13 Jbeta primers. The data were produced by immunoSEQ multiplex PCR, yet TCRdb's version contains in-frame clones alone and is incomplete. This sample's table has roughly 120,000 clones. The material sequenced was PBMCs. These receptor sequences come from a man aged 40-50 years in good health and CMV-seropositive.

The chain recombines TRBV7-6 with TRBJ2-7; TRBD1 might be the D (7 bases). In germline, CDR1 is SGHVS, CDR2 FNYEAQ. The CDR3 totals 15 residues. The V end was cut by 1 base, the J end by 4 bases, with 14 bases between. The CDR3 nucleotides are TGTGCCAGCAGCTTAGGTGGAGGGGGCGGATACGAGCAGTACTTC. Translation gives CASSLGGGGGYEQYF.

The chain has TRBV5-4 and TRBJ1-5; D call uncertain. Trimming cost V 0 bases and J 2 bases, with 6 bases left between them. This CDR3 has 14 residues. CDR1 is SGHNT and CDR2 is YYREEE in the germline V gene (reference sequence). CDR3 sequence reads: CASSLAGGNQPQHF. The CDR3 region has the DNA TGTGCCAGCAGCTTGGCCGGGGGCAATCAGCCCCAGCATTTT.

The CDR3 coding sequence is TGCGCCAGCAGTCAATATTGCAGGGGTTCCTACAATGAGCAGTTCTTC. Translation gives CASSQYCRGSYNEQFF. The chain carries TRBV23-1 and TRBJ2-1; tentative D call: TRBD1 (6 bases). TRBV23-1 is flagged as an ORF with uncertain function. The CDR3 is 16 residues long. V was cut by 1 base and J by 1 base, with 11 bases left in between.

The chain's CDR3 is CASTSTGTYKGYTF. As DNA, the CDR3 is TGTGCCAGCACCTCGACAGGGACCTATAAGGGCTACACCTTC. This sequence joins TRBV9 and TRBJ1-2; 7 bases align to TRBD1. The length of the CDR3 is 14 residues. Germline V gene sequence: CDR1 SGDLS, CDR2 YYNGEE. With V trimmed by 6 bases and J by 8 bases, 13 bases remained unmatched.

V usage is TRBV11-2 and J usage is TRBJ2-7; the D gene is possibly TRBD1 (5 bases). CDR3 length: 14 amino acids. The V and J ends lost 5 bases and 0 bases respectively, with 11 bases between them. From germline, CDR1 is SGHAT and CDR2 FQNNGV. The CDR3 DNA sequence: TGTGCCAGCAGCCCCGAGACAGTCTCCTACGAGCAGTACTTC. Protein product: CASSPETVSYEQYF. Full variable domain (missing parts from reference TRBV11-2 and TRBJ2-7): EAGVAQSPRYKIIEKRQSVAFWCNPISGHATLYWYQQILGQGPKLLIQFQNNGVVDDSQLPKDRFSAERLKGVDSTLKIQPAKLEDSAVYLCASSPETVSYEQYFGPGTRLTVT.

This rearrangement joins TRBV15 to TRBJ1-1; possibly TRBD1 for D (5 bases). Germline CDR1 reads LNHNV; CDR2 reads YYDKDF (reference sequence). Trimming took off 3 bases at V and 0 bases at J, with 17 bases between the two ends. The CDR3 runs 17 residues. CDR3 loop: CATSSHRVAGLNTEAFF. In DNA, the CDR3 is TGTGCCACCAGCAGCCACCGGGTGGCAGGGTTGAACACTGAAGCTTTCTTT.

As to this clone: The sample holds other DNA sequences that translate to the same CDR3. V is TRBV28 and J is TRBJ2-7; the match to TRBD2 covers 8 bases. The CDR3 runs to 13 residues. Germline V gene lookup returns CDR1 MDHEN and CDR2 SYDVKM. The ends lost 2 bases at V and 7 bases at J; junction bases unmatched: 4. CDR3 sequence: CASSLSGGGEQYF. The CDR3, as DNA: TGTGCCAGCAGTTTAAGCGGGGGTGGGGAGCAGTACTTC.

The CDR3 nucleotides are TGTGCCAGCAGCGTAGGACTCTCCTACGAGCAGTACTTC. Residues: CASSVGLSYEQYF. V usage is TRBV9 and J usage is TRBJ2-7; D unclear. Germline-derived CDR1 and CDR2 are SGDLS and YYNGEE. The CDR3 length is 13 residues. V was shortened by 0 bases and J by 0 bases, with 4 bases between the two germline ends.

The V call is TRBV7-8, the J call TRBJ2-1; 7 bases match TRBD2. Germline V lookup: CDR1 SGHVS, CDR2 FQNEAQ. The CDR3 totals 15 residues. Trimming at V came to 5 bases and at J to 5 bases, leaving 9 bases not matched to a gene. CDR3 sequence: CASSPPGLWDNEQFF. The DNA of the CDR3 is TGTGCCAGCAGCCCGCCGGGACTATGGGACAATGAGCAGTTCTTC.

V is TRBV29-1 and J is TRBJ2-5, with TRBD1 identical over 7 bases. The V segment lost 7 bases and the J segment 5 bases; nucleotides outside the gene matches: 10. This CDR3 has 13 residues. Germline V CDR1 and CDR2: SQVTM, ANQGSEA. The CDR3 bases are TGCAGCGCCGCACAGGGGAGAGGGGAGACCCAGTACTTC. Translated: CSAAQGRGETQYF.

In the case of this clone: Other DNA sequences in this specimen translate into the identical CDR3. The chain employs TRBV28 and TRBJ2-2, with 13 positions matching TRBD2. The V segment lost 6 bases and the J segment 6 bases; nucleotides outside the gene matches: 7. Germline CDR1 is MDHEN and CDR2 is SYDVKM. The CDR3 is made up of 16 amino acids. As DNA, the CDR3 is TGTGCCAGCAGCTTAGGACTAGCGGGAGTACCCGGGGAGCTGTTTTTT. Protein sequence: CASSLGLAGVPGELFF.

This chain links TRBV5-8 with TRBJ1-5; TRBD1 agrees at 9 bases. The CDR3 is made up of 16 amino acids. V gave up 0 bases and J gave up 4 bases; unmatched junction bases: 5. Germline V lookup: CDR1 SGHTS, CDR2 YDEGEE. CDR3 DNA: TGTGCCAGCAGCTTGGACAGGGGGCGAGCAAATCAGCCCCAGCATTTT. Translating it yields CASSLDRGRANQPQHF.

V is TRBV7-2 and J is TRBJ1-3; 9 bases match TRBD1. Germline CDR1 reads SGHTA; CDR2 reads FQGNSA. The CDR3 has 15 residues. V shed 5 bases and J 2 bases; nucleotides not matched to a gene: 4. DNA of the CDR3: TGTGCCAGCAGCCTACGGACAGGGGCTGGAAACACCATATATTTT. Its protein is CASSLRTGAGNTIYF.

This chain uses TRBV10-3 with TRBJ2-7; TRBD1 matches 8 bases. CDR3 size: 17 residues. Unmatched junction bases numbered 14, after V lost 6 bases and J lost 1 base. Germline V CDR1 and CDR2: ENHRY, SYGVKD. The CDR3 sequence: CAISSLGRQGKSYEQYF. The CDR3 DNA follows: TGTGCCATCAGCTCGCTCGGGAGACAGGGGAAGTCCTACGAGCAGTACTTC.

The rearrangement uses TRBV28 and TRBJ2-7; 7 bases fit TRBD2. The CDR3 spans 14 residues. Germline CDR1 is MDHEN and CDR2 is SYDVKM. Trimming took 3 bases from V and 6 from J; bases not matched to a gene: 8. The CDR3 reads CASSLRNAGVEQYF. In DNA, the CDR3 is TGTGCCAGCAGTTTGAGAAATGCGGGAGTCGAGCAGTACTTC.

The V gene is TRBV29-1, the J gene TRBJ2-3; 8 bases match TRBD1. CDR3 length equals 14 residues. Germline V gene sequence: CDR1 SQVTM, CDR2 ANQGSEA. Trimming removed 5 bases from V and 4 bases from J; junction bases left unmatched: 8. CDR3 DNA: TGCAGCGTTCCGGGACAGGAACGGGCAGATACGCAGTATTTT. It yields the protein CSVPGQERADTQYF.

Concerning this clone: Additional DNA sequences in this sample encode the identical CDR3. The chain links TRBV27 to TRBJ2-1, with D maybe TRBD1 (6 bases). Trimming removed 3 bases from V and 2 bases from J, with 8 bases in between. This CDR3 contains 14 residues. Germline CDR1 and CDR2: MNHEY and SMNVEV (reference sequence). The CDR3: CASSFGTTYNEQFF. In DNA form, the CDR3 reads TGTGCCAGCAGTTTTGGGACAACCTACAATGAGCAGTTCTTC.

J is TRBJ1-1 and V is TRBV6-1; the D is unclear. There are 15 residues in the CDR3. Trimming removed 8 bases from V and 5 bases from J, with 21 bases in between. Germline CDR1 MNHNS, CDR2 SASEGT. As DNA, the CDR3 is TGTGCCAGCCGGGGATGGCGGATTAGACTGACTGAAGCTTTCTTT. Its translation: CASRGWRIRLTEAFF.

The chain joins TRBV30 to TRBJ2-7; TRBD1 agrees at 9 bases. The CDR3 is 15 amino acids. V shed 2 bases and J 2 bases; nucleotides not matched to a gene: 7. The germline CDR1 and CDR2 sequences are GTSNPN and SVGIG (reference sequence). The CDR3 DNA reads TGTGCCTGGAGTAGGGGGACAGGGACAACCTACGAGCAGTACTTC. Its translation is CAWSRGTGTTYEQYF.

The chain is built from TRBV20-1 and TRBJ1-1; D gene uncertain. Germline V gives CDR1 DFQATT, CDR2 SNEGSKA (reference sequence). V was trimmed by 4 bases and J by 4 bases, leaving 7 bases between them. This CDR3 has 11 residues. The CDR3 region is CSATRGTEAFF. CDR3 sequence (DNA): TGCAGTGCTACCAGAGGCACTGAAGCTTTCTTT.

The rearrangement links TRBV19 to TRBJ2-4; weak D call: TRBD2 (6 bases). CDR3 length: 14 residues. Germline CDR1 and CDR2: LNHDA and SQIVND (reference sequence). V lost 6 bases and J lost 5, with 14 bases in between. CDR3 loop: CASRGAGSENIQYF. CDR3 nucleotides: TGTGCCAGTAGGGGAGCGGGTAGCGAAAACATTCAGTACTTC. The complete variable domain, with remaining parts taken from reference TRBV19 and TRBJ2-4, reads DGGITQSPKYLFRKEGQNVTLSCEQNLNHDAMYWYRQDPGQGLRLIYYSQIVNDFQKGDIAEGYSVSREKKESFPLTVTSAQKNPTAFYLCASRGAGSENIQYFGAGTRLSVL.

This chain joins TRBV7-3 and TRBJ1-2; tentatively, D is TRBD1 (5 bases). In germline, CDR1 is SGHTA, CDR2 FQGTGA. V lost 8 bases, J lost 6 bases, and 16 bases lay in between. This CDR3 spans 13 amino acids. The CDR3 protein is CASGRDEVDGYTF. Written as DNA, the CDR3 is TGTGCCAGCGGCAGGGATGAGGTGGATGGCTACACCTTC.

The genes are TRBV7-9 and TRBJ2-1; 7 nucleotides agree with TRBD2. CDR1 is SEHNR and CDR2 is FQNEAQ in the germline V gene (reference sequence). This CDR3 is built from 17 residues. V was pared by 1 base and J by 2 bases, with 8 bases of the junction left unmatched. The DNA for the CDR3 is TGTGCCAGCAGCTTAGGTCCCCGGACTAGACCCTACAATGAGCAGTTCTTC. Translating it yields CASSLGPRTRPYNEQFF.

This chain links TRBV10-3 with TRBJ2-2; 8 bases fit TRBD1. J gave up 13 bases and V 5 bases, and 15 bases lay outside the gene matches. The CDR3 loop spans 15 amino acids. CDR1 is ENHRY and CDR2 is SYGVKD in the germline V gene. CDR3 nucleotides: TGTGCCATCAGTAAATCCGGGACAGGAGCCCGAAGGCTGTTTTTT. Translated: CAISKSGTGARRLFF.

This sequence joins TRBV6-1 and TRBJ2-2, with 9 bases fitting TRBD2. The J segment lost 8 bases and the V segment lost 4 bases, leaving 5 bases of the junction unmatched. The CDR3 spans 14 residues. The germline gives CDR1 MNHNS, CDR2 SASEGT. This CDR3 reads CASSVSSGRGELFF. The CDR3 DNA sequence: TGTGCCAGCAGTGTGTCCAGCGGGAGGGGGGAGCTGTTTTTT.

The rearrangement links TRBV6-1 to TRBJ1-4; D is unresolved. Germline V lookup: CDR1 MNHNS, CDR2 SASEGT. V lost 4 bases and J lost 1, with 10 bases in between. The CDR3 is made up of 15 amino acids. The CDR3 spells CASSGNSGTNEKLFF. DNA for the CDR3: TGTGCCAGCAGTGGGAACAGCGGAACTAATGAAAAACTGTTTTTT.

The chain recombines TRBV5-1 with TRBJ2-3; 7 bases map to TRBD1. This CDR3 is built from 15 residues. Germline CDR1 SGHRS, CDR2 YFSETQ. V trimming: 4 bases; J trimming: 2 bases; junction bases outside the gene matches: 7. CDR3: CASSRDRVDTDTQYF. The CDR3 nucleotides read TGCGCCAGCAGCAGAGACAGGGTTGACACAGATACGCAGTATTTT. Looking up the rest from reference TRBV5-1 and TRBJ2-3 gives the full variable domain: KAGVTQTPRYLIKTRGQQVTLSCSPISGHRSVSWYQQTPGQGLQFLFEYFSETQRNKGNFPGRFSGRQFSNSRSEMNVSTLELGDSALYLCASSRDRVDTDTQYFGPGTRLTVL.

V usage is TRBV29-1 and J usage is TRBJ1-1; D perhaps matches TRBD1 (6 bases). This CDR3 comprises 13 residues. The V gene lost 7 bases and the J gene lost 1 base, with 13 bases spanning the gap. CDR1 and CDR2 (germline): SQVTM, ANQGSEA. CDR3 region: CSANRAANTEAFF. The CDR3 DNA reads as TGCAGCGCCAACAGGGCGGCGAACACTGAAGCTTTCTTT.

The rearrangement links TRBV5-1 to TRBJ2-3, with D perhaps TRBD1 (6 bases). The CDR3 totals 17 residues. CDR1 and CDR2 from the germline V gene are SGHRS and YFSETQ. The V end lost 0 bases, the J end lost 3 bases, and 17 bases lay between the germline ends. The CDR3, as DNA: TGCGCCAGCAGCTTGGCCCCAAACAGGGATAAGACAGATACGCAGTATTTT. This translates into CASSLAPNRDKTDTQYF.

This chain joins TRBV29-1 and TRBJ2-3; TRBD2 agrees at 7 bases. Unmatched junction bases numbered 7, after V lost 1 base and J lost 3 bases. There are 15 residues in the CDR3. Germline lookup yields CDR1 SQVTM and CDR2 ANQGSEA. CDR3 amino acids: CSVEAGGPFTDTQYF. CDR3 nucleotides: TGCAGCGTTGAAGCGGGAGGCCCCTTTACAGATACGCAGTATTTT.

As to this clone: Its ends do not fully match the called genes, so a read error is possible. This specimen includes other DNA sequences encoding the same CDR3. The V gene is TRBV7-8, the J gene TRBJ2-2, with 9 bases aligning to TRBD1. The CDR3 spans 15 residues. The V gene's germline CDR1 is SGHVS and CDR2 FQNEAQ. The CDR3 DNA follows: TGCGCCAGCAGCTATGACAGGGGGGGCACCGGGGAGCTGTTTTTT. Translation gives CASSYDRGGTGELFF.

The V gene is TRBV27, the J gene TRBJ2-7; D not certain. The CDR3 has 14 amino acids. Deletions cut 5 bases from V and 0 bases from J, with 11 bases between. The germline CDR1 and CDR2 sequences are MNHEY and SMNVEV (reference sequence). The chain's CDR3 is CASSISVISYEQYF. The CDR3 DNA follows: TGTGCCAGCAGTATCAGTGTAATCTCCTACGAGCAGTACTTC.